This T cell receptor (beta chain) came from a study of cytomegalovirus exposure and HLA in healthy donors. Findings of the study overall: According to a later analysis, most TCR beta chains associated with CMV appeared HLA-restricted. Cytomegalovirus association was assigned to more than 150 TCR beta chains. Reports described diagnosis of cytomegalovirus status by the classifier as highly specific and sensitive.

Use of 60 Vbeta and 13 Jbeta primers characterized the PCR. TCRdb keeps only in-frame clones here, not all; method: immunoSEQ multiplex PCR. The sample records 200,000 to 250,000 clones, over 65% being singletons. CDR1 and CDR2 from the germline V gene are SGHAT and FQNNGV. V was trimmed by 5 bases and J by 6 bases, leaving 7 bases between them. The CDR3 is 12 residues long. As for this clone: Its antigen is not known.

Sequencing was done on a sample of PBMCs. The chain links TRBV11-2 to TRBJ1-4; perhaps TRBD1 as D (5 bases). The clonotype comes from a man aged 18 to 35 in good health and CMV-seronegative. The CDR3 DNA is TGTGCCAGCAGCCGACAGTATGAAAAACTGTTTTTT. This encodes CASSRQYEKLFF.